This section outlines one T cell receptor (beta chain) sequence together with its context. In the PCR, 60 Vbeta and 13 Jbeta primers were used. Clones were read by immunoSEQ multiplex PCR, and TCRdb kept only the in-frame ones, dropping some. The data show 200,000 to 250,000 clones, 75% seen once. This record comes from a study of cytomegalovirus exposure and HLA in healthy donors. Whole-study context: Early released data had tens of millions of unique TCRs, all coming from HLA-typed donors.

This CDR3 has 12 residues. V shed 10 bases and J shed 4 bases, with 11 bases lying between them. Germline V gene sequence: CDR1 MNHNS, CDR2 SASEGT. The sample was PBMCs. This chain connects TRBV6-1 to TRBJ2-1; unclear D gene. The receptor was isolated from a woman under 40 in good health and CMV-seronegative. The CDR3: CATLDLYNEQFF. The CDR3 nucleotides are TGTGCCACCCTAGACCTATACAATGAGCAGTTCTTC.